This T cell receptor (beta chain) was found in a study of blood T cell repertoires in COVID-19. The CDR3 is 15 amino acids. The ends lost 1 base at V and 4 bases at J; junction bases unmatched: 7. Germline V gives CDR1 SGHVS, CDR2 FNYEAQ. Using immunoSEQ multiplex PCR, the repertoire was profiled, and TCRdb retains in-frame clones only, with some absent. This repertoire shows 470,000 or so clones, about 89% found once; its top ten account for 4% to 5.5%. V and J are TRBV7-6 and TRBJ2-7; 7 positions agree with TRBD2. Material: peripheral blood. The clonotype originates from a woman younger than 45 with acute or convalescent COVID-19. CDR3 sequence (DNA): TGTGCCAGCAGCTTAGTCGCGGGAGACCTTTACGAGCAGTACTTC. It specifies CASSLVAGDLYEQYF.